Sequencing of this T cell receptor (beta chain) was carried out in a study of blood T cell repertoires in COVID-19. Study background: Italy, Spain and the United States were the sources of the convalescent and acute COVID-19 samples.

How the authors handled the data: By means of reference gene primer amplification, nucleated cell counts were estimated. Profiled with immunoSEQ multiplex PCR; TCRdb holds only in-frame clones, not every one. V and J calls and clone size are given by that table; D and trimming were obtained from the DNA. The sample carries 200,000 to 250,000 clones, about 85% recorded once. Participants' reported clinical history set cohort assignment. Two negative PCRs, clearance, or symptom resolution had been documented for recovered Cohort 3 donors. The CDR3 has 11 residues. Trimming stripped 5 bases from V and 7 bases from J, with 8 bases between. Germline V gene lookup returns CDR1 MDHEN and CDR2 SYDVKM.

What was sequenced was PBMCs or T cells enriched from blood (not recorded which). The gene calls are TRBV28 and TRBJ1-2; unclear D gene. This clonotype originated in a man aged 30 to 39 who had recovered from COVID-19. CDR3 in amino acids: CASSPGLGYTF. CDR3 in DNA: TGTGCCAGCAGTCCTGGACTTGGCTACACCTTC.